Below are 16 T cell receptor beta chains sequenced from a single sample in a study of vaccination effects on CD4 cells after COVID-19. Isolation of CD4+ T cells took place after less than twelve days of culture. The antigens of these receptors remain unknown. Clones were read by immunoSEQ multiplex PCR, and TCRdb kept only the in-frame ones, dropping some. The sample yields some 40,000 clones, about 81% seen once. Sequencing was performed on CD4+ T cells from PBMCs cultured without peptide, taken before COVID-19 vaccination. These receptors originate from a human donor who received a COVID-19 vaccine.

V is TRBV18 and J is TRBJ1-5; 7 bases fit TRBD1. J was trimmed by 3 bases and V by 3 bases; bases with no gene match: 5. This CDR3 spans 15 amino acids. Germline assignment: CDR1 KGHSH and CDR2 LQKENI. The CDR3 nucleotides read TGTGCCAGCTCACCTACTACAGGGGCCAATCAGCCCCAGCATTTT. Protein: CASSPTTGANQPQHF. Full variable domain (remainder filled in from reference TRBV18 and TRBJ1-5): NAGVMQNPRHLVRRRGQEARLRCSPMKGHSHVYWYRQLPEEGLKFMVYLQKENIIDESGMPKERFSAEFPKEGPSILRIQQVVRGDSAAYFCASSPTTGANQPQHFGDGTRLSIL.

This clone showed up just once. V gene TRBV27 combines with J gene TRBJ2-5; tentatively, D is TRBD2 (5 bases). The germline V and J ends were trimmed by 4 bases and 4 bases, with 22 bases remaining between them. Germline CDR1 reads MNHEY; CDR2 reads SMNVEV (reference sequence). The CDR3 contains 17 residues. As DNA, the CDR3 is TGTGCCAGCAGTTCCACCACCGGACTGTCACGGCTAGAGACCCAGTACTTC. Its translation: CASSSTTGLSRLETQYF.

The gene calls are TRBV19 and TRBJ1-1; a possible D gene is TRBD1 (5 bases). The CDR3 loop spans 15 amino acids. The germline V gene has CDR1 LNHDA and CDR2 SQIVND (reference sequence). V was clipped by 3 bases and J by 1 base, with 12 bases between them. The CDR3 nucleotides are TGTGCCAGTAGTATTAGTTGGGGGACGAACACTGAAGCTTTCTTT. Translating it yields CASSISWGTNTEAFF.

The gene calls are TRBV4-3 and TRBJ2-5; D not resolved. Trimming removed 0 bases from V and 2 bases from J, with 7 bases in between. Germline V gene sequence: CDR1 LGHNA, CDR2 YSLEER. CDR3 length equals 14 residues. The DNA for the CDR3 is TGCGCCAGCAGCCAAGATTGGGGTCAAGAGACCCAGTACTTC. Protein product: CASSQDWGQETQYF.

This clone is a singleton in its sample. V usage is TRBV7-2 and J usage is TRBJ2-1; the D call may be TRBD1 or TRBD2 (7 bases each). The CDR3 consists of 15 residues. In germline, CDR1 is SGHTA, CDR2 FQGNSA. V lost 5 bases and J 9 bases, leaving 20 bases between the germline ends. This chain's CDR3 is CASSAYEQGRAEQFF. Written as DNA, the CDR3 is TGTGCCAGCAGCGCCTACGAACAGGGGAGGGCTGAGCAGTTCTTC. Full variable domain (remainder filled in from reference TRBV7-2 and TRBJ2-1): GAGVSQSPSNKVTEKGKDVELRCDPISGHTALYWYRQSLGQGLEFLIYFQGNSAPDKSGLPSDRFSAERTGGSVSTLTIQRTQQEDSAVYLCASSAYEQGRAEQFFGPGTRLTVL.

This chain uses TRBV5-4 with TRBJ2-5; 7 nucleotides agree with TRBD2. The germline V gene encodes CDR1 SGHNT and CDR2 YYREEE (reference sequence). This CDR3 is 15 amino acids long. After removal of 3 bases from V and 2 bases from J, the junction contained 7 bases not matched to a gene. The CDR3 region is CASSSGQGGQETQYF. Written as DNA, the CDR3 is TGTGCCAGCAGCTCCGGCCAGGGAGGGCAAGAGACCCAGTACTTC.

The rearrangement joins TRBV19 to TRBJ2-1; D assignment may be TRBD1 or TRBD2 (6 bases each). Trimming left V 3 bases short and J 4 bases short, with 13 bases between. Germline-derived CDR1 and CDR2 are LNHDA and SQIVND (reference sequence). This CDR3 has 15 amino acids. CDR3 sequence (DNA): TGTGCCAGTAGTATCTGGGGGGCCGGTTACAATGAGCAGTTCTTC. Translated, it gives CASSIWGAGYNEQFF. The full variable domain, its missing parts supplied by reference TRBV19 and TRBJ2-1, is DGGITQSPKYLFRKEGQNVTLSCEQNLNHDAMYWYRQDPGQGLRLIYYSQIVNDFQKGDIAEGYSVSREKKESFPLTVTSAQKNPTAFYLCASSIWGAGYNEQFFGPGTRLTVL.

The chain has TRBV5-1 and TRBJ2-5, with TRBD2 identical over 9 bases. Trimming at V came to 4 bases and at J to 3 bases, leaving 4 bases not matched to a gene. The CDR3 sequence is 14 residues long. The V gene's germline CDR1 is SGHRS and CDR2 YFSETQ. CDR3 sequence: CASSAIAGEETQYF. In DNA form, the CDR3 reads TGCGCCAGCAGCGCCATAGCGGGGGAAGAGACCCAGTACTTC.

V usage is TRBV9 and J usage is TRBJ2-5; D may be TRBD1 (6 bases). In germline, CDR1 is SGDLS, CDR2 YYNGEE. V was clipped by 2 bases and J by 5 bases, with 10 bases between them. The CDR3 consists of 13 residues. The CDR3 reads CASSVLQGETQYF. CDR3 nucleotide sequence: TGTGCCAGCAGCGTCTTACAGGGTGAGACCCAGTACTTC.

The genes are TRBV7-2 and TRBJ2-5, with D possibly TRBD1 on 5 matching bases. This CDR3 contains 14 residues. Trimming cost V 5 bases and J 4 bases, with 14 bases left between them. The germline V gene encodes CDR1 SGHTA and CDR2 FQGNSA. The CDR3 DNA reads as TGTGCCAGCAGCCGCCAGGGAAGAAGAGAGACCCAGTACTTC. It translates to CASSRQGRRETQYF.

A few counts support this clone. J is TRBJ2-1 and V is TRBV7-6; D not certain. In germline, CDR1 is SGHVS, CDR2 FNYEAQ. The CDR3 is 16 amino acids. V lost 1 base to trimming and J lost 3 bases, with 13 bases between them. The DNA for the CDR3 is TGTGCCAGCAGCTTAGATCTCACGGTGGTCTACAATGAGCAGTTCTTC. Amino acids: CASSLDLTVVYNEQFF.

The rearrangement uses TRBV7-8 and TRBJ1-1; TRBD1 is a possible D gene (5 bases). V was shortened by 3 bases and J by 4 bases, with 18 bases between the two germline ends. Germline V lookup: CDR1 SGHVS, CDR2 FQNEAQ. This CDR3 is 16 amino acids long. CDR3 region: CASSFFKGPGSTEAFF. The CDR3 DNA reads TGTGCCAGCAGCTTTTTTAAGGGGCCGGGGAGCACTGAAGCTTTCTTT.

The V call is TRBV19, the J call TRBJ2-1; 7 nucleotides agree with TRBD2. J gave up 4 bases and V 4 bases, and 13 bases lay outside the gene matches. The CDR3 extends over 17 amino acids. From germline, CDR1 is LNHDA and CDR2 SQIVND (reference sequence). CDR3 sequence (DNA): TGTGCCAGTAGTAAGGATGGGAGGGTGGCAGCGTACAATGAGCAGTTCTTC. The encoded protein is CASSKDGRVAAYNEQFF.

Written as DNA, the CDR3 is TGTGCCAGTACCAGACGGGACAGGGATATTGGTGGCTACACCTTC. Protein sequence: CASTRRDRDIGGYTF. The chain recombines TRBV19 with TRBJ1-2; 9 nucleotides line up with TRBD1. Germline V lookup: CDR1 LNHDA, CDR2 SQIVND (reference sequence). The CDR3 has 15 residues. V was clipped by 7 bases and J by 7 bases; unmatched bases: 13.

The table lists this clone with a count of one. The chain links TRBV5-1 to TRBJ2-3; no clear D gene. The ends were cut back, 5 bases at V and 2 bases at J, with 15 bases in the middle. This CDR3 spans 15 amino acids. Per germline, CDR1 SGHRS and CDR2 YFSETQ. The DNA of the CDR3 is TGCGCCAGCAGTACGACCGCCTGGTCCACAGATACGCAGTATTTT. Amino acid sequence: CASSTTAWSTDTQYF.

The chain is built from TRBV2 and TRBJ1-5; 7 bases are shared with TRBD1. The CDR3 covers 13 residues. V shed 8 bases, J shed 6 bases, and the junction held 7 bases outside the gene matches. Germline-derived CDR1 and CDR2 are SNHLY and FYNNEI. The CDR3: CASQGEGSQPQHF. The CDR3 coding sequence is TGTGCCAGCCAGGGGGAGGGAAGTCAGCCCCAGCATTTT.